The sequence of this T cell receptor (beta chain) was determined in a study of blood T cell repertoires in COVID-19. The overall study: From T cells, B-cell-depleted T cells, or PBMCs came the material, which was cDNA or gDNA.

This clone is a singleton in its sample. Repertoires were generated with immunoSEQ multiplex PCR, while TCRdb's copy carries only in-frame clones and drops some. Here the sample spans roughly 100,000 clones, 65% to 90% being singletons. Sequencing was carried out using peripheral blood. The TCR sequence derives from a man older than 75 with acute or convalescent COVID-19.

The CDR3 DNA reads TGTGCCAGCAGTTTAAGTACACCCGGGGAGCTGTTTTTT. This gives the protein CASSLSTPGELFF. The chain joins TRBV27 to TRBJ2-2; D not certain. The CDR3 loop spans 13 amino acids. The V end was cut by 2 bases, the J end by 6 bases, with 7 bases between. CDR1 and CDR2 (germline): MNHEY, SMNVEV (reference sequence).